The T cell receptor (beta chain) described here comes from a study of patients and donors after allogeneic stem cell transplantation. The CDR3 contains 18 residues. TCRdb re-derived calls from the RT-PCR reads in MiXCR, one entry per CDR3 protein. The sample has 410,000 or so distinct CDR3 sequences, 16% seen once. J is TRBJ1-5 and V is TRBV21-1. TRBV21-1 is reported as a pseudogene. The receptor's source is a human donor who was either an allogeneic HSCT recipient or a stem cell or donor lymphocyte infusion donor (not recorded which). It is not recorded whose cells these are; they may come from a transplant donor. What was sequenced was blood, either unsorted or a sorted T cell fraction (not recorded which). The CDR3 loop is CASSKLQMGNHSNQPQHF. The CDR3 DNA sequence: TGTGCCAGCAGCAAACTCCAAATGGGGAACCATAGCAATCAGCCCCAGCATTTT.